This T cell receptor beta chain is from a study of T cell changes during pregnancy in multiple sclerosis. Profiled with immunoSEQ multiplex PCR; TCRdb holds only in-frame clones, not every one. The profile covers 40,000 or so clones, with around nine tenths appearing a single time and under 0.45% taken by the ten largest. The TCR comes from a female donor in good health, enrolled as a control in a pregnancy study. Sequencing used CD4+ T cells from peripheral blood mononuclear cells, obtained after pregnancy.

The CDR3 protein is CASSVGQGWEKLFF. In nucleotides, the CDR3 is TGTGCCAGCAGTGTCGGACAGGGTTGGGAAAAACTGTTTTTT. This rearrangement joins TRBV25-1 to TRBJ1-4, with 8 bases identical to TRBD1. V was clipped by 4 bases and J by 8 bases; unmatched bases: 6. Germline values: CDR1 MGHDK, CDR2 SYGVNS. This CDR3 is 14 amino acids long.